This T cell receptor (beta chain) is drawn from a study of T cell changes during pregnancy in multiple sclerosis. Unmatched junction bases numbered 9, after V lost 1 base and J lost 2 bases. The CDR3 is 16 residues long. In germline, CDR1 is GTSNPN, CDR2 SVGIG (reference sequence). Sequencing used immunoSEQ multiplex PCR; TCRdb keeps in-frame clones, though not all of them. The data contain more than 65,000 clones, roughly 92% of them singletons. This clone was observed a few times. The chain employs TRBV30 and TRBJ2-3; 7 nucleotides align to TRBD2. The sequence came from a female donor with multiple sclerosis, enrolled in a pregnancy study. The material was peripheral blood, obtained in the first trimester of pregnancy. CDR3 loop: CAWSDVPGGPTDTQYF. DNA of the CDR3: TGTGCCTGGAGTGATGTCCCGGGAGGTCCCACAGATACGCAGTATTTT.